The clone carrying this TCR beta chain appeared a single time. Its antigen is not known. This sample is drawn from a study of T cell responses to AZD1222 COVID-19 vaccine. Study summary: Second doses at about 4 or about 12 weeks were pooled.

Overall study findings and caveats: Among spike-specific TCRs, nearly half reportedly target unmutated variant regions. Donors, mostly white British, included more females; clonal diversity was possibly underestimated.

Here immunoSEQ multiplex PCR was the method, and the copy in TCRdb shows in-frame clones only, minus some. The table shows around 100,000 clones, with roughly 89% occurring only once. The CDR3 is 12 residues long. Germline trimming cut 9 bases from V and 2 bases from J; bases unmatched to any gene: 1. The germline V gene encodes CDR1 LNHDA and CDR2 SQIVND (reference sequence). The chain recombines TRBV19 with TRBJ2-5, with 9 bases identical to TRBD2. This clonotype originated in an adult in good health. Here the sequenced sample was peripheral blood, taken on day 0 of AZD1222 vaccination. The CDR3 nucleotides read TGTGCCAGGACTAGCGGACAAGAGACCCAGTACTTC. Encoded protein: CARTSGQETQYF.